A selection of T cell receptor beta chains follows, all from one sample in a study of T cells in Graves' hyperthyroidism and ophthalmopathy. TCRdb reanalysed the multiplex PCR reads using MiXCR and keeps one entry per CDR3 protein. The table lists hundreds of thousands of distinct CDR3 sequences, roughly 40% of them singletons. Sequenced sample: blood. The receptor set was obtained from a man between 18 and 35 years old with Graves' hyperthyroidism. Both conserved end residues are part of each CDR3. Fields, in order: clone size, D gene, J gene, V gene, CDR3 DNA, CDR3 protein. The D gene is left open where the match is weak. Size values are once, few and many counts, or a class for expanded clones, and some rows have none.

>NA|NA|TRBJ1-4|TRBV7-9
TGTGCCAGCAGCTTAGAGGATTTT
CASSLEDF
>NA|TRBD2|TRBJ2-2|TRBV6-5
TGTGCCAGCAGTTACTCCGGGAGGGCCGACACCGGGGAGCTGTTTTTT
CASSYSGRADTGELFF
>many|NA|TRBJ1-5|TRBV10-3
TGTGCCATCAGTGAGGTGAGCAATCAGCCCCAGCATTTT
CAISEVSNQPQHF
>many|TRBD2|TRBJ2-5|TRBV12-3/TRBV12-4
TGTGCCAGCAGCCCCGGGACTAGCGAAGAGACCCAGTACTTC
CASSPGTSEETQYF
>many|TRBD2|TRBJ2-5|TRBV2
TGTGCCAGCCAAGGGGCGGGAGGAGAGACCCAGTACTTC
CASQGAGGETQYF
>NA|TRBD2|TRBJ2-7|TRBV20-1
TGCAGTGCTAGAGATAGCGGGAGGATTTACGAGCAGTACTTC
CSARDSGRIYEQYF
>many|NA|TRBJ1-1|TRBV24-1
TGTGCCACTAACAGCGGGATGAACACTGAAGCTTTCTTT
CATNSGMNTEAFF
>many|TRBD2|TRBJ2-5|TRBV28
TGTGCCAGCAGTTCAGGACTAGCGGGAGAAGCGACCCAGTACTTC
CASSSGLAGEATQYF
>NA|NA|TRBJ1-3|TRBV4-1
TGCGCCAGTATGAACTCTGGAAACACCATATATTTT
CASMNSGNTIYF
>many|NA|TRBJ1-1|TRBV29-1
TGCAGCGTCGCTACAGGAGTCACTGAAGCTTTCTTT
CSVATGVTEAFF
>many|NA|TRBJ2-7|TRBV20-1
TGCAGTGCTAGGACATCTCCCAGCTCCTACGAGCAGTACTTC
CSARTSPSSYEQYF
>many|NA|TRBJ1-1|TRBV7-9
TGTGCCAGCAGCTTAGCCGGGACCCCGGAAGCTTTCTTT
CASSLAGTPEAFF
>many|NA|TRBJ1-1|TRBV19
TGTGCCAGTAGCTACGGGGCGCTCACTGAAGCTTTCTTT
CASSYGALTEAFF
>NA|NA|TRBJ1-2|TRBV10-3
TGTGCCATCAGCCACGGGACTGGCTACACCTTC
CAISHGTGYTF
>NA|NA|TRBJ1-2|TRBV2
TGCGCCAGCAGCCAAGACACCCGGAACTATGGCTACACCTTC
CASSQDTRNYGYTF
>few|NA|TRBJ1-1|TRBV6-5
TGTGCCAGCACGGGGGCGAGCACTGAAGCTTTCTTT
CASTGASTEAFF
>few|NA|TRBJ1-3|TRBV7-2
TGTGCCAGCAGCTTAGTACAGCAACTCTCTGGAAACACCATATATTTT
CASSLVQQLSGNTIYF
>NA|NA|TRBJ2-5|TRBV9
TGTGCCAGCAGCGTAGGGGGCAGGGATCTTGGGGAGACCCAGTACTTC
CASSVGGRDLGETQYF
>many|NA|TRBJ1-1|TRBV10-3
TGTGCCATCGCAACGGGGGTGAACACTGAAGCTTTCTTT
CAIATGVNTEAFF
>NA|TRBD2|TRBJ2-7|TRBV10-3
TGTGCCATCAGTGAGATACGGACTAGAGGCGCTTCAAGCTCCTACGAGCAGTACTTC
CAISEIRTRGASSSYEQYF
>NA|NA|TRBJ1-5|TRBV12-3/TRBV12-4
TGTGCCAGCAGTTTTGAGACGGTGGAACAGCCCCAGCATTTT
CASSFETVEQPQHF
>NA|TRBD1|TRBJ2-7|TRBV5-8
TGTGCCAGCTTACCCCGGACAGGGAGCTACGAGCAGTACTTC
CASLPRTGSYEQYF